This T cell receptor (beta chain) is drawn from a study of blood T cell repertoires in COVID-19. Only in-frame clones appear in the TCRdb table, and some are missing; sequencing was by immunoSEQ multiplex PCR. There are 250,000 to 300,000 clones in the sample; around 81% occur only once, and less than 3% lies in the top ten. The V and J ends lost 2 bases and 9 bases respectively, with 23 bases between them. This CDR3 has 16 amino acids. Germline CDR1 and CDR2: SGHTA and FQGNSA. This clone has just one count. The specimen sequenced was peripheral blood. This rearrangement joins TRBV7-2 to TRBJ2-7; D is perhaps TRBD1 (6 bases). This TCR derives from a woman aged 60-75 years with active or convalescent COVID-19. In nucleotides, the CDR3 is TGTGCCAGCAGCTTATCACCGGACACAGGGAGCCAGCTGCAGTACTTC. Translating gives CASSLSPDTGSQLQYF.